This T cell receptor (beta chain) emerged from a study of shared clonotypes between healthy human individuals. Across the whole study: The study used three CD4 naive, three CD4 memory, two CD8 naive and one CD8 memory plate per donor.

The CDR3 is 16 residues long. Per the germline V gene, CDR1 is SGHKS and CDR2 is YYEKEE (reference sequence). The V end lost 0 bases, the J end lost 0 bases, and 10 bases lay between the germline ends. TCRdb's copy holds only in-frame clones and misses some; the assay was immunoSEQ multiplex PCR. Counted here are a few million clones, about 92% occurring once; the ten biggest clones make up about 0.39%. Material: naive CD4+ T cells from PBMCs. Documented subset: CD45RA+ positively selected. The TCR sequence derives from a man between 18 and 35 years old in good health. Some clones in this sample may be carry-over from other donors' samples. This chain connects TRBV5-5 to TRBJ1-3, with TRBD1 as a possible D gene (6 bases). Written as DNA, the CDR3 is TGTGCCAGCAGCTTGGGACAGGCCTTCTCTGGAAACACCATATATTTT. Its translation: CASSLGQAFSGNTIYF.